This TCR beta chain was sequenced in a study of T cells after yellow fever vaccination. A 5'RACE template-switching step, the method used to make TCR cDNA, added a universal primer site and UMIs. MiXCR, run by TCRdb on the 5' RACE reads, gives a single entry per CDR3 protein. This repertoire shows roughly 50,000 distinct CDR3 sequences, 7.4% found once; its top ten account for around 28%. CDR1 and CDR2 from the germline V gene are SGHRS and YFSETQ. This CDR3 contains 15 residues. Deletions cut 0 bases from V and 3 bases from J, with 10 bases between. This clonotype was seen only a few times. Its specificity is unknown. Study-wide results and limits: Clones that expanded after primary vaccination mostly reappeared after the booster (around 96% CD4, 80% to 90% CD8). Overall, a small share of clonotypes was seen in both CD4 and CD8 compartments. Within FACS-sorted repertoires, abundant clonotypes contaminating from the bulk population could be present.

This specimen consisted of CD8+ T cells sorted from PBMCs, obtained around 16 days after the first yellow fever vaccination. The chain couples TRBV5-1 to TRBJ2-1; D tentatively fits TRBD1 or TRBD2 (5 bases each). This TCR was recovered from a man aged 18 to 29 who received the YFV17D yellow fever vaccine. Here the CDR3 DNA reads TGCGCCAGCAGCTTGGCTGGGGGAAACTACAATGAGCAGTTCTTC. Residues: CASSLAGGNYNEQFF. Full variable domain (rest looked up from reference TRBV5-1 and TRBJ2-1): KAGVTQTPRYLIKTRGQQVTLSCSPISGHRSVSWYQQTPGQGLQFLFEYFSETQRNKGNFPGRFSGRQFSNSRSEMNVSTLELGDSALYLCASSLAGGNYNEQFFGPGTRLTVL.